Each of the 9 T cell receptor beta chains below was sequenced from the same sample in a study of T cell responses to AZD1222 COVID-19 vaccine. Clones were sequenced by immunoSEQ multiplex PCR, and TCRdb holds only the in-frame ones, with some missing. The sample has approximately 140,000 clones; 80% to 90% are singletons. The source was peripheral blood, collected on day 0 of AZD1222 vaccination. These receptors were obtained from an adult in good health.

V and J are TRBV19 and TRBJ1-2, with 7 bases that match TRBD1. Germline loops: CDR1 LNHDA, CDR2 SQIVND (reference sequence). V lost 2 bases and J lost 0; bases outside the gene matches: 9. This CDR3 contains 17 residues. DNA of the CDR3: TGTGCCAGTAGTATATTAGCCGGCAGGGGGACTAACTATGGCTACACCTTC. Residues: CASSILAGRGTNYGYTF.

The chain couples TRBV12-3 or TRBV12-4 to TRBJ1-1; no definite D call. V was trimmed by 6 bases and J by 5 bases, leaving 7 bases between them. This CDR3 is built from 11 residues. The CDR3 coding sequence is TGTGCCAGCAGCCCCTCTACTGAAGCTTTCTTT. Translation gives CASSPSTEAFF.

A few counts support this clone. The chain carries TRBV28 and TRBJ1-2; D unclear. Per the germline V gene, CDR1 is MDHEN and CDR2 is SYDVKM. The CDR3 contains 15 residues. The ends were cut back, 6 bases at V and 6 bases at J, with 20 bases in the middle. CDR3 region: CASSKSPGRVHGYTF. The CDR3 bases are TGTGCCAGCAGCAAATCCCCGGGGAGGGTACATGGCTACACCTTC.

The gene calls are TRBV10-3 and TRBJ2-3; D is possibly TRBD1 (5 bases). The germline V gene encodes CDR1 ENHRY and CDR2 SYGVKD. The CDR3 is 13 residues long. Trimming shortened V by 2 bases and J by 6 bases, and 9 bases separated the two germline ends. CDR3 nucleotides: TGTGCCATCAGTGAGGGGGCCCCGGATACGCAGTATTTT. It encodes CAISEGAPDTQYF.

The chain carries TRBV9 and TRBJ2-1; D is possibly TRBD2 (5 bases). Germline V gene sequence: CDR1 SGDLS, CDR2 YYNGEE. The V end lost 0 bases, the J end lost 5 bases, and 12 bases lay between the germline ends. CDR3 length: 15 amino acids. Here the CDR3 reads CASSVAQRPHNEQFF. CDR3 in DNA: TGTGCCAGCAGCGTAGCTCAGCGGCCCCACAATGAGCAGTTCTTC.

V and J are TRBV25-1 and TRBJ2-7; D is perhaps TRBD2 (5 bases). Germline V lookup: CDR1 MGHDK, CDR2 SYGVNS. The CDR3 is made up of 14 amino acids. V gave up 2 bases and J gave up 6 bases, with 14 bases separating them. In nucleotides, the CDR3 is TGTGCCAGCAGTGAAGAGAGGGCTAGATCCGAGCAGTACTTC. This translates into CASSEERARSEQYF.

The chain employs TRBV10-3 and TRBJ2-2; 13 bases are shared with TRBD2. CDR3 size: 19 residues. The germline gives CDR1 ENHRY, CDR2 SYGVKD. V was clipped by 2 bases and J by 4 bases; unmatched bases: 10. This CDR3 reads CAISEGLAGARGGTGELFF. Here the CDR3 DNA reads TGTGCCATCAGTGAGGGACTAGCGGGAGCACGAGGGGGCACCGGGGAGCTGTTTTTT.

The rearrangement links TRBV6-4 to TRBJ2-6; the D gene is possibly TRBD2 (5 bases). This CDR3 comprises 14 residues. V lost 4 bases to trimming and J lost 1 base, with 5 bases between them. Germline V gene sequence: CDR1 MRHNA, CDR2 SNTAGT. The CDR3 is CASSAGSGANVLTF. DNA of the CDR3: TGTGCCAGCAGTGCGGGGTCTGGGGCCAACGTCCTGACTTTC.

The chain joins TRBV28 to TRBJ2-7, with 8 bases matching TRBD1. This CDR3 has 12 amino acids. The germline CDR1 and CDR2 sequences are MDHEN and SYDVKM. The ends lost 7 bases at V and 12 bases at J; junction bases unmatched: 11. CDR3 sequence: CASTFRQGRRYF. CDR3 sequence (DNA): TGTGCCAGCACCTTCAGACAGGGGAGGCGGTACTTC. The full variable domain, with the rest looked up from reference TRBV28 and TRBJ2-7, is DVKVTQSSRYLVKRTGEKVFLECVQDMDHENMFWYRQDPGLGLRLIYFSYDVKMKEKGDIPEGYSVSREKKERFSLILESASTNQTSMYLCASTFRQGRRYFGPGTRLTVT.